Listed below are T cell receptor beta chains from one sample, sequenced in a study of identical twins. MiXCR, run by TCRdb on the 5' RACE reads, gives a single entry per CDR3 protein. The repertoire has 550,000 to 700,000 distinct CDR3 sequences, roughly 9.5% of them found once; the top ten carry 2.5% to 3.5%. Another study also made use of these data, one on yellow fever vaccine responses in identical twins.

The specimen sequenced was PBMCs. The receptors originated from a woman aged 18-29 years in good health. The CDR3 runs from the conserved cysteine through the conserved F or W. The D gene is left open where the match is weak. The listing skips clone size in some rows; elsewhere it reads once, few, many or a size class.

NA	TRBJ2-2	TRBV4-2	many	TGTGCCAGCAGCCAAGCAACCCAGGGTCCCGGGGAGCTGTTTTTT	CASSQATQGPGELFF
NA	TRBJ2-3	TRBV7-2	few	TGTGCCAGCAGAACCCAGGGGACTAGCACAGATACGCAGTATTTT	CASRTQGTSTDTQYF
TRBD1	TRBJ2-7	TRBV6-1	many	TGTGCCAGCAGTCCCCTTGGGGACAGGGAGACCTACGAGCAGTACTTC	CASSPLGDRETYEQYF
NA	TRBJ2-7	TRBV12-3/TRBV12-4	many	TGTGCCAGCAGTGTAACCGCTAGCAACGAGCAGTACTTC	CASSVTASNEQYF
TRBD1	TRBJ2-5	TRBV7-9	many	TGTGCCAGCAGCTTCCGGGACAGAGTACAAGAGACCCAGTACTTC	CASSFRDRVQETQYF
TRBD1	TRBJ2-7	TRBV28	many	TGTGCCAGCAGGGAACAGGGGCGCAGCTACGAGCAGTACTTC	CASREQGRSYEQYF
TRBD1	TRBJ2-7	TRBV7-9	NA	TGTGCCAGCAGCTCCGGGACAGGTGACGACGAGCAGTACTTC	CASSSGTGDDEQYF
NA	TRBJ2-7	TRBV18	many	TGTGCCAGCTCACGAGGGGGGGGGAGCTACGAGCAGTACTTC	CASSRGGGSYEQYF
TRBD1	TRBJ1-4	TRBV20-1	NA	TGCAGTGCTACACCGACAGGGACGAATGAAAAACTGTTTTTT	CSATPTGTNEKLFF
NA	TRBJ2-1	TRBV10-3	NA	TGTGCCATCAGCGCTCCCACCCTCGGGGATTCCTACAATGAGCAGTTCTTC	CAISAPTLGDSYNEQFF
NA	TRBJ2-6	TRBV6-5	NA	TGTGCCAGCAGTTACGCGGGCCCTGGGGCCAACGTCCTGACTTTC	CASSYAGPGANVLTF
TRBD2	TRBJ2-1	TRBV10-3	many	TGTGCCATCAGTGAGGGGGGGACTAGAGTGAGGGATGAGCAGTTCTTC	CAISEGGTRVRDEQFF
TRBD2	TRBJ2-7	TRBV4-2	once	TGTGCCAGCCAATCTGGTCTAGCGGGGGACGAGCAGTACTTC	CASQSGLAGDEQYF
NA	TRBJ2-1	TRBV28	NA	TGTGCCTCCTTCTCGGCAGTATCCTACAATGAGCAGTTCTTC	CASFSAVSYNEQFF
NA	TRBJ2-2	TRBV12-3/TRBV12-4	many	TGTGCCAGCAGGCCCTGGGGGCCTAACACCGGGGAGCTGTTTTTT	CASRPWGPNTGELFF